This is a list of T cell receptor beta chains from one sample in a study of blood T cell repertoires in COVID-19. Profiling relied on immunoSEQ multiplex PCR, and the TCRdb table lists in-frame clones only, not all of them. The data hold 110,000 to 150,000 clones, with around 89% observed a single time. Material for sequencing was peripheral blood. All receptors come from an older woman with active COVID-19. The CDR3 runs from the conserved cysteine through the conserved F or W. The D gene is left open where the match is weak. For some rows the clone size is stated as once, few or many, or as a class when expanded; others skip it.

d_call: TRBD2; j_call: TRBJ2-7; v_call: TRBV28; clone_size: NA; cdr3_nt: TGTGCCAGCAGTCCACCCATCGGGAGCGGGGCTTCCTACGAGCAGTACTTC; cdr3_aa: CASSPPIGSGASYEQYF
d_call: TRBD2; j_call: TRBJ2-2; v_call: TRBV5-1; clone_size: NA; cdr3_nt: TGCGCCAGCAGCTTGGCCGTATCGCCCGGACTAGCGGGTTCCACCGGGGAGCTGTTTTTT; cdr3_aa: CASSLAVSPGLAGSTGELFF
d_call: NA; j_call: TRBJ1-5; v_call: TRBV2; clone_size: NA; cdr3_nt: TGTGCCAGCAAAACAAGAACGGGTAGCAATCAGCCCCAGCATTTT; cdr3_aa: CASKTRTGSNQPQHF
d_call: TRBD2; j_call: TRBJ2-1; v_call: TRBV4-1; clone_size: NA; cdr3_nt: TGCGCCAGCAGCCAAGGCGGGAGCTCCTACAATGAGCAGTTCTTC; cdr3_aa: CASSQGGSSYNEQFF
d_call: NA; j_call: TRBJ2-1; v_call: TRBV11-2; clone_size: NA; cdr3_nt: TGTGCCAGCAGCTTAGCTAGCGCGAGCTCCTACAATGAGCAGTTCTTC; cdr3_aa: CASSLASASSYNEQFF
d_call: NA; j_call: TRBJ1-1; v_call: TRBV10-2; clone_size: NA; cdr3_nt: TGCGCCAGCAGTGAGTCGCGGGGCGCGGCTGAAGCTTTCTTT; cdr3_aa: CASSESRGAAEAFF
d_call: NA; j_call: TRBJ2-1; v_call: TRBV15; clone_size: NA; cdr3_nt: TGTGCCACAAGGGGGTACTCCTACAATGAGCAGTTCTTC; cdr3_aa: CATRGYSYNEQFF
d_call: NA; j_call: TRBJ1-5; v_call: TRBV18; clone_size: NA; cdr3_nt: TGTGCCAGCTCGCCGCAAAAGGGAGGTAATCAGCCCCAGCATTTT; cdr3_aa: CASSPQKGGNQPQHF
d_call: NA; j_call: TRBJ2-5; v_call: TRBV29-1; clone_size: NA; cdr3_nt: TGCAGCGTTGTGAGGCCAAGAGAGACCCAGTACTTC; cdr3_aa: CSVVRPRETQYF
d_call: NA; j_call: TRBJ1-4; v_call: TRBV5-1; clone_size: NA; cdr3_nt: TGCGCCAGCAGCCTTCGACACGGGAGCGAAAAACTGTTTTTT; cdr3_aa: CASSLRHGSEKLFF
d_call: TRBD1; j_call: TRBJ2-3; v_call: TRBV6-2/TRBV6-3; clone_size: NA; cdr3_nt: TGTGCCAGCAGTTACCTTAAAGGGGGCAAAGATACGCAGTATTTT; cdr3_aa: CASSYLKGGKDTQYF
d_call: TRBD2; j_call: TRBJ2-1; v_call: TRBV14; clone_size: NA; cdr3_nt: TGTGCCAGCAGCCAAGACCCCACGGGAGGCAATGAGCAGTTCTTC; cdr3_aa: CASSQDPTGGNEQFF
d_call: NA; j_call: TRBJ2-1; v_call: TRBV12-3/TRBV12-4; clone_size: NA; cdr3_nt: TGTGCCAGCGGTCCAGGGGCCCATGAGCAGTTCTTC; cdr3_aa: CASGPGAHEQFF
d_call: NA; j_call: TRBJ2-5; v_call: TRBV20-1; clone_size: NA; cdr3_nt: TGCAGTGCTTACAACCAAGAGACCCAGTACTTC; cdr3_aa: CSAYNQETQYF
d_call: NA; j_call: TRBJ2-7; v_call: TRBV5-1; clone_size: NA; cdr3_nt: TGCGCCAGCAGCCCAGGGATTACCTACGAGCAGTACTTC; cdr3_aa: CASSPGITYEQYF
d_call: NA; j_call: TRBJ1-4; v_call: TRBV7-2; clone_size: NA; cdr3_nt: TGTGCCAGCAGCTTTAACCTAAACGAAAAACTGTTTTTT; cdr3_aa: CASSFNLNEKLFF
d_call: NA; j_call: TRBJ1-1; v_call: TRBV7-9; clone_size: NA; cdr3_nt: TGTGCCAGCAGCTTACAGGGGCGGTCGAACACTGAAGCTTTCTTT; cdr3_aa: CASSLQGRSNTEAFF
d_call: NA; j_call: TRBJ2-1; v_call: TRBV15; clone_size: NA; cdr3_nt: TGTGCCACCAGCGTGACCCTAGGATACAATGAGCAGTTCTTC; cdr3_aa: CATSVTLGYNEQFF
d_call: NA; j_call: TRBJ1-2; v_call: TRBV6-5; clone_size: NA; cdr3_nt: TGTGCCAGCAGTTACAGCGGGGGGACCTATGGCTACACCTTC; cdr3_aa: CASSYSGGTYGYTF
d_call: NA; j_call: TRBJ1-3; v_call: TRBV2; clone_size: NA; cdr3_nt: TGTGCCAGCAGTGAAGCGGGACAAGCCTCTGGAAACACCATATATTTT; cdr3_aa: CASSEAGQASGNTIYF
d_call: TRBD1; j_call: TRBJ2-7; v_call: TRBV13; clone_size: NA; cdr3_nt: TGTGCCAGCAGCAGAACAGGGGTCGGCGAGCAGTACTTC; cdr3_aa: CASSRTGVGEQYF
d_call: TRBD1; j_call: TRBJ2-3; v_call: TRBV7-3; clone_size: NA; cdr3_nt: TGTGCCAGCAGCTTCCGAGGGGGCTCAACAGATACGCAGTATTTT; cdr3_aa: CASSFRGGSTDTQYF
d_call: NA; j_call: TRBJ2-3; v_call: TRBV20-1; clone_size: NA; cdr3_nt: TGCAGTGCTAGTATTACCGACGGCTACTACACAGATACGCAGTATTTT; cdr3_aa: CSASITDGYYTDTQYF
d_call: NA; j_call: TRBJ1-3; v_call: TRBV15; clone_size: few; cdr3_nt: TGTGCCACCAGCAGATCCAGGGTTAGCACCATATATTTT; cdr3_aa: CATSRSRVSTIYF
d_call: TRBD2; j_call: TRBJ2-7; v_call: TRBV6-2/TRBV6-3; clone_size: NA; cdr3_nt: TGTGCCAGCAGTACGGGACTAGCGATCTACGAGCAGTACTTC; cdr3_aa: CASSTGLAIYEQYF
d_call: TRBD2; j_call: TRBJ2-7; v_call: TRBV3-1/TRBV3-2; clone_size: NA; cdr3_nt: TGTGCCAGCAGCCAAGCGGGAGGGCGGCCCTACGAGCAGTACTTC; cdr3_aa: CASSQAGGRPYEQYF
d_call: TRBD2; j_call: TRBJ2-1; v_call: TRBV5-4; clone_size: NA; cdr3_nt: TGTGCCAGCAGCTTGGACGGGACTAGGTTCAATGAGCAGTTCTTC; cdr3_aa: CASSLDGTRFNEQFF
d_call: TRBD1; j_call: TRBJ2-1; v_call: TRBV7-2; clone_size: NA; cdr3_nt: TGTGCCAGCAGCCCGAGAGACAGGGGGAATGAGCAGTTCTTC; cdr3_aa: CASSPRDRGNEQFF
d_call: NA; j_call: TRBJ1-4; v_call: TRBV9; clone_size: NA; cdr3_nt: TGTGCCAGCAGCGTAGAGCCGGGACTAGGGACTGAAAAACTGTTTTTT; cdr3_aa: CASSVEPGLGTEKLFF
d_call: NA; j_call: TRBJ2-7; v_call: TRBV3-1/TRBV3-2; clone_size: NA; cdr3_nt: TGTGCCAGCAGCCAAGCCGGAGGTGAGCAGTACTTC; cdr3_aa: CASSQAGGEQYF
d_call: NA; j_call: TRBJ1-1; v_call: TRBV5-4; clone_size: NA; cdr3_nt: TGTGCCAGCAGCTTGGGTATGACTGAAGCTTTCTTT; cdr3_aa: CASSLGMTEAFF
d_call: TRBD2; j_call: TRBJ2-1; v_call: TRBV10-3; clone_size: NA; cdr3_nt: TGTGCCATCAGGACCCGGGGTAGCGGGTCCGATGAGCAGTTCTTC; cdr3_aa: CAIRTRGSGSDEQFF
d_call: NA; j_call: TRBJ1-4; v_call: TRBV5-1; clone_size: NA; cdr3_nt: TGCGCCAGCAGCTTAGACGGGTCAAATGAAAAACTGTTTTTT; cdr3_aa: CASSLDGSNEKLFF
d_call: TRBD1; j_call: TRBJ1-3; v_call: TRBV7-2; clone_size: NA; cdr3_nt: TGTGCCAGCAGCACGCCGACAGGGATTGGAAACACCATATATTTT; cdr3_aa: CASSTPTGIGNTIYF
d_call: NA; j_call: TRBJ2-3; v_call: TRBV2; clone_size: NA; cdr3_nt: TGTGCCAGCAGTGCTAGGCCGGGACTCCGCACAGATACGCAGTATTTT; cdr3_aa: CASSARPGLRTDTQYF
d_call: TRBD1; j_call: TRBJ2-1; v_call: TRBV7-8; clone_size: NA; cdr3_nt: TGTGCCAGCATCAGCCCGGGACAGGGTACCTACAATGAGCAGTTCTTC; cdr3_aa: CASISPGQGTYNEQFF
d_call: NA; j_call: TRBJ1-1; v_call: TRBV5-1; clone_size: NA; cdr3_nt: TGCGCCAGCAGCAAGGGGGGGGTCACTGAAGCTTTCTTT; cdr3_aa: CASSKGGVTEAFF
d_call: NA; j_call: TRBJ1-5; v_call: TRBV19; clone_size: NA; cdr3_nt: TGTGCCAGTAGTACCGCGGGGGTTCTCTATCAGCCCCAGCATTTT; cdr3_aa: CASSTAGVLYQPQHF